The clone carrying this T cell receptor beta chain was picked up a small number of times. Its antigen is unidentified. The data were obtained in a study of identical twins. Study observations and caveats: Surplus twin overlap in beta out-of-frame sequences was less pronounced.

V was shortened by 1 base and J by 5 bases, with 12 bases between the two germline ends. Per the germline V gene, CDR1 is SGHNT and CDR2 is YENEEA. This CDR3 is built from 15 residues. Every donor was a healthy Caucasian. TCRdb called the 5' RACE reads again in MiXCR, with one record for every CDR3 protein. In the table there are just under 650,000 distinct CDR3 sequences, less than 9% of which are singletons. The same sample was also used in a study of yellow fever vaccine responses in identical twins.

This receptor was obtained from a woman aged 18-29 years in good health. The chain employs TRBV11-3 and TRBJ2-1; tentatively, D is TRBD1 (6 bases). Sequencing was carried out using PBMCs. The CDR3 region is CASSLGGTPNNEQFF. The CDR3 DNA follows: TGTGCCAGCAGCTTAGGGGGGACACCTAACAATGAGCAGTTCTTC.